The rows below give T cell receptor beta chains drawn from one sample of a study of T cells in Graves' hyperthyroidism and ophthalmopathy. TCRdb used MiXCR to reprocess the multiplex PCR reads, holding one entry per CDR3 protein. The data contain over 250,000 distinct CDR3 sequences, less than 30% of them singletons. Material: blood. All receptors come from a middle-aged man with Graves' hyperthyroidism that later progressed to Graves' ophthalmopathy. Both conserved end residues are part of each CDR3. D genes are given only for firm matches. Size tells how often a clone was seen (once, few, many) or the class of an expanded clone, and some rows leave it out.

J gene,clone size,V gene,D gene,CDR3 DNA,CDR3 protein
TRBJ1-1,NA,TRBV29-1,NA,TGCAGCGTTGAAGATCGCCTGCTCGGGGGGGCGGCTTTCTTT,CSVEDRLLGGAAFF
TRBJ2-7,many,TRBV27,TRBD2,TGTGCCAGCAGTACTCTATGGACTAGCTCCTACGAGCAGTACTTC,CASSTLWTSSYEQYF
TRBJ1-5,NA,TRBV6-1,NA,TGTGCCAGCAGTCTCCGGGACGCACGTCAGCCCCAGCATTTT,CASSLRDARQPQHF
TRBJ2-2,NA,TRBV7-8,NA,TGTGCCAGCAGCAAAGGCGGGACGGCCGGGGAGCTGTTTTTT,CASSKGGTAGELFF
TRBJ2-3,NA,TRBV7-2,NA,TGTGCCAGCAGCTTAGCGGGGGGACGGGCAGATACGCAGTATTTT,CASSLAGGRADTQYF
TRBJ2-7,NA,TRBV7-8,NA,TGTGCCAGCAGCTTAGCGTTCGGGGAGCAGTACTTC,CASSLAFGEQYF
TRBJ2-7,many,TRBV29-1,TRBD1,TGCAGCGTCCAAAAGATCCCACGGACAGGGTCCGCCTACGAGCAGTACTTC,CSVQKIPRTGSAYEQYF
TRBJ2-7,many,TRBV12-3/TRBV12-4,NA,TGTGCCAGCAGAGCCGAAGGGTCCTACGAGCAGTACTTC,CASRAEGSYEQYF
TRBJ2-5,NA,TRBV20-1,TRBD2,TGCAGTGCTGGGACTAGCGGGAGGGAAGAGACCCAGTACTTC,CSAGTSGREETQYF
TRBJ1-1,many,TRBV28,TRBD1,TGTGCCAGCAGTTTAGAGGGGGCCACCACGGCTTTCTTT,CASSLEGATTAFF
TRBJ1-2,many,TRBV7-9,TRBD1,TGTGCCAGCAGCCAAGACAGGGACTATGGCTACACCTTC,CASSQDRDYGYTF
TRBJ2-7,many,TRBV20-1,TRBD2,TGCAGTGCTAGACTGGGACTAGCTTACGAGCAGTACTTC,CSARLGLAYEQYF
TRBJ2-7,many,TRBV7-9,TRBD1,TGTGCCAGCAGCATCGCCGGGACAGGGTTCTACGAGCAGTACTTC,CASSIAGTGFYEQYF
TRBJ2-7,many,TRBV6-5,TRBD1,TGTGCCAGCAGTATGCGGGACAGGGGCGCCTACGAGCAGTACTTC,CASSMRDRGAYEQYF
TRBJ1-1,many,TRBV30,NA,TGTGCCTGGAGACCCCCCCTCGGAAACACTGAAGCTTTCTTT,CAWRPPLGNTEAFF
TRBJ2-2,many,TRBV10-2,TRBD2,TGCGCCAGCAGTGTAGGCGGGAGGCTCTCGGGAGGGGAGCTGTTTTTT,CASSVGGRLSGGELFF
TRBJ2-7,many,TRBV6-1,NA,TGTGCCAGCAGTGACCAGGGAGTACGCGAGCAGTACTTC,CASSDQGVREQYF
TRBJ2-7,many,TRBV5-5,NA,TGTGCCAGCAGCGGAGCGAGTTTATACGAGCAGTACTTC,CASSGASLYEQYF
TRBJ2-5,many,TRBV6-5,NA,TGTGCCAGCAGTTACGAGGGGAATCAAGAGACCCAGTACTTC,CASSYEGNQETQYF
TRBJ1-5,many,TRBV12-3/TRBV12-4,NA,TGTGCCAGCACCCCAAGGGGGGCGGGGGCCGGGGTGCCCCAGCATTTT,CASTPRGAGAGVPQHF
TRBJ2-4,many,TRBV6-5,NA,TGTGCCAGCACTCCCCGAAGTCGGACCACCCCATTATTAGCCAAAAACATTCAGTACTTC,CASTPRSRTTPLLAKNIQYF
TRBJ2-7,many,TRBV29-1,NA,TGCAGCGTTGCTGGCGGTCTTTGGTACGAGCAGTACTTC,CSVAGGLWYEQYF
TRBJ2-7,many,TRBV3-1,TRBD2,TGTGCCAGCAGCCAAGATAGCGGGGGCGAGCAGTACTTC,CASSQDSGGEQYF
TRBJ1-1,many,TRBV18,TRBD1,TGTGCCAGCTCGCCAGGGACAGGATGGGAGGGCACTGAAGCTTTCTTT,CASSPGTGWEGTEAFF
TRBJ2-2,NA,TRBV10-3,NA,TGTGCCATCAGTGAGCTGGGGCTGTCCGCTGGGGAGCTGTTTTTT,CAISELGLSAGELFF
TRBJ2-7,many,TRBV6-5,TRBD1,TGTGCCAGCAGTTACTCGACAGGGACATACGAGCAGTACTTC,CASSYSTGTYEQYF
TRBJ1-1,many,TRBV28,NA,TGTGCCAGCAGTCTTGGACGGGACACTGAAGCTTTCTTT,CASSLGRDTEAFF
TRBJ1-5,many,TRBV19,NA,TGTGCCAGTGCCCGTGGGGCCCAGCCCCAGCATTTT,CASARGAQPQHF
TRBJ2-4,NA,TRBV11-2,TRBD2,TGTGCCAGCAGCTCGATATCTGGACTAGCGCGCCCTCGGAACATTCAGTACTTC,CASSSISGLARPRNIQYF
TRBJ2-7,many,TRBV12-3/TRBV12-4,NA,TGTGCCAGCAGTTTCTTTAGGGGGGACGAGCAGTACTTC,CASSFFRGDEQYF
TRBJ1-1,few,TRBV19,NA,TGTGCCAGTAGTATTTCCGAGAACACTGAAGCTTTCTTT,CASSISENTEAFF
TRBJ1-5,many,TRBV29-1,NA,TGCAGCGTTGGACACCTCCAATGGGCCCAGCATTTT,CSVGHLQWAQHF
TRBJ2-7,many,TRBV9,TRBD1,TGTGCCAGCAGCCTCTCTCAGGCAGGGGGCTTGGGCGAGCAGTACTTC,CASSLSQAGGLGEQYF
TRBJ2-7,many,TRBV6-2/TRBV6-3,TRBD2,TGTGCCAGCAGGACCGCGACTAGCGGGATAGCGGGCTACGAGCAGTACTTC,CASRTATSGIAGYEQYF
TRBJ2-5,many,TRBV9,TRBD1,TGTGCCAGCAGCGTAGGGGGACAGCAAGAGACCCAGTACTTC,CASSVGGQQETQYF
TRBJ2-7,NA,TRBV7-2,TRBD1,TGTGCCAGCAGCCAGGGACAGGGGACGGAGCAGTACTTC,CASSQGQGTEQYF
TRBJ1-3,many,TRBV25-1,NA,TGTGCCAGCAGTGACCCTACAGGTCGAAATACTGGAAACACCATATATTTT,CASSDPTGRNTGNTIYF